These 14 T cell receptor beta chains were sequenced from one sample in a study of persistence of HIV-infected CD4 T cells. The stimulus was an HIV-1 Gag 15-mer peptide pool, about 1.1 ug/peptide/mL. Memory cells lacking CD40L and CD69 with high CD45RO were sorted. These TCRs are of unknown antigen specificity. Sequencing used immunoSEQ version 4 in survey mode. Generated by immunoSEQ multiplex PCR, the TCRdb table keeps only in-frame clones and is missing some. The sample contains tens of thousands of clones, approximately 80% of which appear only once. Sequencing used CD4+ T cells sorted from PBMCs after approximately 20-hour stimulation, obtained from a patient who received antiretroviral therapy. These receptors came from an adult man with HIV who was CMV-seropositive.

The rearrangement uses TRBV6-5 and TRBJ2-5; D might be TRBD2 (5 bases). The CDR3 sequence is 13 residues long. Trimming took off 11 bases at V and 3 bases at J, with 16 bases between the two ends. CDR1 MNHEY and CDR2 SVGAGI come from the germline V gene. The CDR3 DNA is TGTGCCGCAGCCCGAGGGCGGAAAGAGACCCAGTACTTC. Its protein product is CAAARGRKETQYF.

V usage is TRBV6-1 and J usage is TRBJ2-7, with TRBD1 matching over 8 bases. The CDR3 has 16 amino acids. From germline, CDR1 is MNHNS and CDR2 SASEGT. J lost 8 bases, V lost 4 bases, and 16 bases had no gene match. CDR3 sequence (DNA): TGTGCCAGCAGTGCCGTCAGACAGGGGAAGGGAATTCAGCAGTACTTC. It codes for CASSAVRQGKGIQQYF.

The table lists this clone with a count of one. This sequence joins TRBV4-1 and TRBJ1-4; D is perhaps TRBD1 (6 bases). The germline V gene encodes CDR1 MGHRA and CDR2 YSYEKL. V dropped 3 bases and J dropped 7 bases, with 15 bases sitting between them. There are 15 residues in the CDR3. CDR3 sequence reads: CASSQARGMGEKLFF. The CDR3 DNA is TGCGCCAGCAGCCAGGCAAGGGGGATGGGTGAAAAACTGTTTTTT.

V gene TRBV5-1 combines with J gene TRBJ2-2, with D maybe TRBD2 (6 bases). This CDR3 region has 14 residues. The V end lost 6 bases, the J end lost 5 bases, and 14 bases lay between the germline ends. Germline CDR1 reads SGHRS; CDR2 reads YFSETQ. The CDR3 loop is CASTPGLGTGELFF. DNA for the CDR3: TGCGCCAGCACTCCGGGACTGGGGACCGGGGAGCTGTTTTTT.

The chain employs TRBV4-1 and TRBJ1-1; D is unclear. V lost 4 bases and J lost 6, with 21 bases in between. The germline V gene encodes CDR1 MGHRA and CDR2 YSYEKL. The CDR3 is 16 residues long. The CDR3 DNA is TGCGCCAGCAGCCGCGAGAGGGCGGATAACAACGCTGAAGCTTTCTTT. This gives the protein CASSRERADNNAEAFF.

V and J are TRBV19 and TRBJ2-3, with TRBD2 matching 13 bases. CDR3 size: 16 residues. The germline CDR1 and CDR2 sequences are LNHDA and SQIVND (reference sequence). With V trimmed by 6 bases and J by 5 bases, 8 bases remained unmatched. CDR3 sequence reads: CASSWTSGSLGDTQYF. In nucleotides, the CDR3 is TGTGCCAGTAGCTGGACTAGCGGGAGTCTCGGAGATACGCAGTATTTT. Together with reference TRBV19 and TRBJ2-3, the CDR3 gives the full variable domain: DGGITQSPKYLFRKEGQNVTLSCEQNLNHDAMYWYRQDPGQGLRLIYYSQIVNDFQKGDIAEGYSVSREKKESFPLTVTSAQKNPTAFYLCASSWTSGSLGDTQYFGPGTRLTVL.

CDR3 region: CASSVTSAKNIQYF. For the CDR3, the DNA is TGTGCCAGTAGTGTGACTAGCGCCAAAAACATTCAGTACTTC. The chain links TRBV19 to TRBJ2-4; 7 bases fit TRBD2. Germline V CDR1 and CDR2: LNHDA, SQIVND (reference sequence). Losses at the gene ends were 5 bases for V and 1 base for J; bases not matched to a gene: 2. The CDR3 is made up of 14 amino acids.

The chain employs TRBV5-1 and TRBJ1-4; 10 bases line up with TRBD1. After removal of 4 bases from V and 8 bases from J, the junction contained 8 bases not matched to a gene. This CDR3 region has 15 residues. CDR1 is SGHRS, CDR2 YFSETQ, per germline. The CDR3 loop reads CASSPRTGGEEKLFF. As DNA, the CDR3 is TGCGCCAGCAGCCCTCGGACAGGGGGGGAAGAAAAACTGTTTTTT.

The chain joins TRBV7-6 to TRBJ1-5; D perhaps matches TRBD1 (6 bases). Per the germline V gene, CDR1 is SGHVS and CDR2 is FNYEAQ. The V end was cut by 0 bases, the J end by 7 bases, with 13 bases between. The CDR3 sequence is 15 residues long. For the CDR3, the DNA is TGTGCCAGCAGCTTAGCGGCCGCAGGGGCCCAGCCCCAGCATTTT. It specifies CASSLAAAGAQPQHF.

The V gene is TRBV7-3, the J gene TRBJ2-6, with D uncertain. Germline V gene data show CDR1 as SGHTA and CDR2 as FQGTGA. With 5 bases removed from V and 2 bases from J, the gap between germline ends came to 7 bases. This CDR3 region has 14 residues. DNA for the CDR3: TGTGCCAGCAGCCTGAGTCCTGGGGCCAACGTCCTGACTTTC. This sequence encodes CASSLSPGANVLTF.

The V call is TRBV5-4, the J call TRBJ1-1; D possibly corresponds to TRBD1 (5 bases). Trimming removed 0 bases at V and 10 bases at J, with 13 bases between. This CDR3 spans 13 amino acids. Germline assignment: CDR1 SGHNT and CDR2 YYREEE (reference sequence). CDR3 sequence (DNA): TGTGCCAGCAGCTTGGGGAGTTGGCAGGGAGCTTTCTTT. It codes for CASSLGSWQGAFF.

The chain couples TRBV7-9 to TRBJ1-2, with 10 bases identical to TRBD1. With 4 bases clipped from V and 3 bases from J, the junction kept 5 bases outside the gene matches. Germline V gene data show CDR1 as SEHNR and CDR2 as FQNEAQ (reference sequence). The CDR3 is made up of 15 amino acids. This CDR3 is CASSSGDRGDYGYTF. As DNA, the CDR3 is TGTGCCAGCAGCTCCGGGGACAGGGGAGACTATGGCTACACCTTC.

This chain links TRBV27 with TRBJ1-1; unclear D gene. V dropped 6 bases and J dropped 1 base, with 15 bases sitting between them. From germline, CDR1 is MNHEY and CDR2 SMNVEV (reference sequence). The CDR3 runs 15 residues. In DNA form, the CDR3 reads TGTGCCAGCAGACCAACAGAGGAGAAGAACACTGAAGCTTTCTTT. Its translation is CASRPTEEKNTEAFF.

The chain combines TRBV9 with TRBJ2-1, with TRBD2 identical over 10 bases. Germline CDR1 is SGDLS and CDR2 is YYNGEE. This CDR3 has 15 residues. Trimming cost V 2 bases and J 9 bases; bases outside gene matches: 8. In nucleotides, the CDR3 is TGTGCCAGCAGCGTCCTAGCGGGAGCTCTCTCTGAGCAGTTCTTC. Amino acid sequence: CASSVLAGALSEQFF.